This T cell receptor beta chain was sequenced in a study of low-dose radiotherapy and immunotherapy resistance in tumors. cDNA synthesis used a TRAV/TRBV-specific primer set for both chains. With a V-primer adapter and a constant-region primer, TCRs were amplified for about 19 PCR cycles. TCRdb reanalysed the reads using MiXCR and keeps one entry per CDR3 protein. The sample holds about 84,000 distinct CDR3 sequences, over 15% seen once. Trimming took 4 bases from V and 6 from J; bases not matched to a gene: 4. The CDR3 is 15 residues long. The germline V gene encodes CDR1 SQVTM and CDR2 ANQGSEA. As for time point: after trial treatment. The treatment is: LDRT plus nivolumab, ipilimumab, low-dose cyclophosphamide and aspirin (RACIN trial).

This TCR was sampled from a male donor with prostate cancer. The chain is built from TRBV29-1 and TRBJ2-4, with 15 positions matching TRBD2. Source: PBMCs, taken after low-dose radiotherapy plus immunotherapy. The CDR3 sequence: CSVGGLAGGANIQYF. The CDR3 DNA sequence: TGCAGCGTTGGGGGACTAGCGGGAGGAGCAAACATTCAGTACTTC.